Shown below are 18 T cell receptor beta chains from a single sample sequenced in a study of T cell repertoires in cytomegalovirus infection. One entry per CDR3 protein, called by TCRdb with MiXCR from the reads. The table lists hundreds of thousands of distinct CDR3 sequences, roughly a tenth of them singletons. The sequenced sample was PBMCs. These receptor sequences come from a human donor in good health (CMV status not recorded). Some clones in this sample may be carry-over from other donors' samples.

Notes on this clonotype: Relative to the germline gene, one junction end is altered; a read error may explain this. The chain recombines TRBV20-1 with TRBJ1-6; 9 bases are a match to TRBD1. The CDR3 totals 13 residues. Germline CDR1 and CDR2: DFQATT and SNEGSKA (reference sequence). DNA for the CDR3: TGCAGTGCTAACCCCGGGACAGGGAGCTCGCAACCCTTT. It translates to CSANPGTGSSQPF.

This clonotype was seen ten or more times. The chain uses TRBV10-2 and TRBJ1-2; D remains unclear. In germline, CDR1 is WSHSY, CDR2 SAAADI. V lost 4 bases, J lost 8 bases, and 20 bases lay in between. CDR3 size: 15 residues. As DNA, the CDR3 is TGCGCCAGCAGTGCAGTCTCAAGTTCAACGACGGGCTACACCTTC. Translating it yields CASSAVSSSTTGYTF.

The sample holds many counts of this clonotype. The chain uses TRBV29-1 and TRBJ1-2; TRBD1 aligns across 10 bases. Germline CDR1 is SQVTM and CDR2 is ANQGSEA. The CDR3 covers 14 residues. Germline trimming cut 3 bases from V and 8 bases from J; bases unmatched to any gene: 9. CDR3 in DNA: TGCAGCGTTGATTCTACCGGGACAGGGGACGGCTACACCTTC. Amino acid sequence: CSVDSTGTGDGYTF.

The chain uses TRBV25-1 and TRBJ2-2; no reliable D call. CDR3 length equals 14 residues. Trimming removed 1 base from V and 7 bases from J, with 10 bases in between. Germline V lookup: CDR1 MGHDK, CDR2 SYGVNS. CDR3 sequence: CASSEFRKDGELFF. The CDR3 nucleotides are TGTGCCAGCAGTGAATTTAGGAAGGACGGGGAGCTGTTTTTT.

The CDR3 reads CASSLEFPGGSADTQYF. CDR3 bases: TGCGCCAGCAGCTTGGAATTTCCAGGGGGCAGCGCAGATACGCAGTATTTT. This sequence joins TRBV5-1 and TRBJ2-3, with 8 bases lining up with TRBD1. Trimming at V came to 0 bases and at J to 4 bases, leaving 10 bases not matched to a gene. The CDR3 contains 17 residues. From germline, CDR1 is SGHRS and CDR2 YFSETQ.

With regard to this clonotype: The junction departs from the called germline gene at one end, perhaps through a read error. The chain links TRBV7-7 to TRBJ1-3, with D uncertain. This CDR3 has 13 residues. In germline, CDR1 is SSHAT, CDR2 FNYEAQ (reference sequence). CDR3 sequence (DNA): TGTGCTAGCAGCCGTGACGGCGGAAACACCATATATTTT. Translated: CASSRDGGNTIYF.

This clonotype was observed at least ten times. The chain couples TRBV19 to TRBJ2-2; D is unclear. This CDR3 comprises 13 residues. Per the germline V gene, CDR1 is LNHDA and CDR2 is SQIVND (reference sequence). V lost 5 bases and J lost 4, with 8 bases in between. The CDR3 here is CASSVLVTGELFF. CDR3 coding DNA: TGTGCCAGTAGTGTGTTGGTCACCGGGGAGCTGTTTTTT.

This clonotype came up a few times. V and J are TRBV2 and TRBJ1-1, with 8 bases fitting TRBD1. This CDR3 comprises 14 residues. The ends lost 4 bases at V and 4 bases at J; junction bases unmatched: 5. Germline V gives CDR1 SNHLY, CDR2 FYNNEI. CDR3 nucleotide sequence: TGTGCCAGCAGTGGACAGGGGAAAGGCACTGAAGCTTTCTTT. As protein: CASSGQGKGTEAFF.

This clonotype was detected ten times or more. V gene TRBV12-3 or TRBV12-4 combines with J gene TRBJ2-1; TRBD2 aligns across 11 bases. The CDR3 length is 14 residues. With V trimmed by 8 bases and J by 7 bases, 7 bases remained unmatched. CDR3 region: CASLSGGARNEQFF. CDR3 DNA: TGTGCCAGCCTTAGCGGGGGGGCGCGGAATGAGCAGTTCTTC.

The V gene is TRBV2, the J gene TRBJ1-3, with TRBD1 matching 10 bases. The CDR3 has 14 amino acids. The trim removed 6 bases at V and 2 bases at J, leaving 1 base unmatched. Germline loops: CDR1 SNHLY, CDR2 FYNNEI. The CDR3 here is CASRGTGAGNTIYF. The CDR3 coding sequence is TGTGCCAGCAGGGGGACAGGGGCTGGAAACACCATATATTTT.

This clonotype has only a few counts. The chain uses TRBV6-2 or TRBV6-3 and TRBJ2-7, with D uncertain. Germline assignment: CDR1 MNHEY and CDR2 SVGEGT. The CDR3 is 13 amino acids. V was cut by 4 bases and J by 2 bases, with 9 bases left in between. CDR3 DNA: TGTGCCAGCAGTTCGGCCTACGCCTACGAGCAGTACTTC. Its protein product is CASSSAYAYEQYF.

The V call is TRBV7-9, the J call TRBJ2-2; D is uncertain. The germline V gene has CDR1 SEHNR and CDR2 FQNEAQ (reference sequence). V was trimmed by 1 base and J by 6 bases, leaving 12 bases between them. The CDR3 length is 15 residues. This CDR3 is CASSLELSPAGELFF. The CDR3 DNA sequence: TGTGCCAGCAGCTTAGAACTTAGCCCTGCCGGGGAGCTGTTTTTT.

V is TRBV20-1 and J is TRBJ1-1; 7 bases map to TRBD1. Trimming cost V 3 bases and J 6 bases; bases outside gene matches: 10. The germline V gene has CDR1 DFQATT and CDR2 SNEGSKA (reference sequence). This CDR3 is built from 14 residues. CDR3 DNA: TGCAGTGCTAGGAAGGGGGCAGGAAACGCTGAAGCTTTCTTT. It yields the protein CSARKGAGNAEAFF.

This clonotype came up a few times. The chain joins TRBV5-4 to TRBJ2-1; tentative D call: TRBD1 (5 bases). Trimming took 0 bases from V and 2 from J, leaving 9 bases between them. Germline V gene sequence: CDR1 SGHNT, CDR2 YYREEE (reference sequence). The CDR3 has 15 amino acids. CDR3 sequence (DNA): TGTGCCAGCAGCTTGGATGCAGGGCCCTACAATGAGCAGTTCTTC. This gives the protein CASSLDAGPYNEQFF.

This clonotype was seen ten or more times. J is TRBJ2-1 and V is TRBV5-5; TRBD1 matches at 12 bases. V dropped 10 bases and J dropped 4; count of bases not matched to a gene: 12. Germline lookup yields CDR1 SGHKS and CDR2 YYEKEE (reference sequence). The length of the CDR3 is 16 residues. The CDR3 DNA follows: TGTGCCTCTCACCGGGACAGGGGGCGCGGGTACAATGAGCAGTTCTTC. Translation: CASHRDRGRGYNEQFF.

This clonotype was detected ten times or more. The genes are TRBV5-6 and TRBJ2-1; no firm D call. The CDR3 is 15 amino acids. V was clipped by 0 bases and J by 4 bases, with 11 bases between them. The V gene's germline CDR1 is SGHDT and CDR2 YYEEEE. In DNA, the CDR3 is TGTGCCAGCAGCTTGGACGGTGAGGTTTACAATGAGCAGTTCTTC. Translated: CASSLDGEVYNEQFF.

This clonotype was seen more than once but under ten times. This chain uses TRBV6-2 or TRBV6-3 with TRBJ1-2, with TRBD1 matching over 7 bases. Looked up from germline, CDR1 is MNHEY and CDR2 is SVGEGT. With V trimmed by 0 bases and J by 6 bases, 1 base remained unmatched. This CDR3 is 13 amino acids long. The CDR3 coding sequence is TGTGCCAGCAGTTACTCGGGGACAGATGGCTACACCTTC. Residues: CASSYSGTDGYTF.

Many counts were recorded for this clonotype. V and J are TRBV29-1 and TRBJ2-3, with D maybe TRBD1 (5 bases). CDR3 length: 12 residues. Germline assignment: CDR1 SQVTM and CDR2 ANQGSEA. V was trimmed by 3 bases and J by 7 bases, leaving 11 bases between them. The CDR3 region has the DNA TGCAGCGTTGACCAGGGTCTAAATACGCAGTATTTT. Translation gives CSVDQGLNTQYF.